This T cell receptor beta chain appears in the sequencing data of a study of shared clonotypes between healthy human individuals. The germline CDR1 and CDR2 sequences are LGHNA and YSLEER. The CDR3 covers 19 residues. V shed 2 bases, J shed 4 bases, and the junction held 14 bases outside the gene matches. This clone was recorded only once. Its antigen is not known. An approximately 180 ng quantity of DNA, 32,000 or so T cell genomes, went into the sorted-subset replicate PCRs. Clones were sequenced by immunoSEQ multiplex PCR, and TCRdb holds only the in-frame ones, with some missing. Of fewer than 3 million clones listed, approximately 90% are singletons. Overall study results and limits: Sequencing of the sorted subsets was shown by rarefaction to be incomplete despite large depth. Clonotypes that were shared across a few donors made up 4% to 6% of naive CD4 clonotypes. Memory subsets generally showed smaller estimated richness than naive subsets did.

The TCR originated in a young man in good health. Some clones in this sample may be carry-over from other donors' samples. The genes are TRBV4-3 and TRBJ2-1; 10 bases fit TRBD2. The sequenced sample consisted of naive CD4+ T cells from PBMCs. Subset of the sample: CD45RA+ positively selected. The CDR3, as DNA: TGCGCCAGCAGCCAATCTCCTGGACTAGCGGCAAGTTCGTACAATGAGCAGTTCTTC. Translation: CASSQSPGLAASSYNEQFF.